One sample yielded the 10 T cell receptor beta chains listed below, sequenced in a study of blood T cells in healthy people across ages. Together with a sample-barcoded 5' primer, a J-beta primer mix was included in a second PCR lasting roughly 6 to 12 cycles. TCRdb re-derived calls from the 5' RACE reads in MiXCR, one entry per CDR3 protein. The table has about 1.7 million distinct CDR3 sequences, 28% seen once. What was sequenced was blood. The source is a woman in her twenties or thirties in good health.

The chain combines TRBV29-1 with TRBJ1-5; 10 bases line up with TRBD1. V was pared by 4 bases and J by 6 bases, with 6 bases of the junction left unmatched. This CDR3 contains 14 residues. CDR1 and CDR2 from the germline V gene are SQVTM and ANQGSEA. CDR3: CSVASDRGRQPQHF. The CDR3 DNA is TGCAGCGTTGCCAGTGACAGGGGGCGTCAGCCCCAGCATTTT.

This chain links TRBV5-6 with TRBJ2-7; D uncertain. The V gene's germline CDR1 is SGHDT and CDR2 YYEEEE. The CDR3 sequence is 14 residues long. Trimming left V 0 bases short and J 3 bases short, with 10 bases between. Here the CDR3 reads CASSLDLGNYEQYF. CDR3 sequence (DNA): TGTGCCAGCAGCTTGGATCTGGGAAACTACGAGCAGTACTTC.

The table lists this clonotype with many counts. The rearrangement uses TRBV7-2 and TRBJ2-7; TRBD2 aligns across 8 bases. The CDR3 length is 15 residues. Trimming cost V 4 bases and J 4 bases; bases outside gene matches: 9. Germline values: CDR1 SGHTA, CDR2 FQGNSA. CDR3 in DNA: TGTGCCAGCAGCTCCACTAGCGGAGGGGGATACGAGCAGTACTTC. Residues: CASSSTSGGGYEQYF.

This clonotype was found many times. The V and J genes are TRBV2 and TRBJ2-7; D perhaps matches TRBD1 (5 bases). The CDR3 has 12 amino acids. Germline CDR1 and CDR2: SNHLY and FYNNEI. V shed 6 bases and J shed 3 bases, with 9 bases lying between them. The CDR3 nucleotides are TGTGCCAGCAGCGCGACAGTCTACGAGCAGTACTTC. It translates to CASSATVYEQYF.

The V and J genes are TRBV7-9 and TRBJ1-4; 8 bases line up with TRBD1. This CDR3 has 15 amino acids. Germline CDR1 reads SEHNR; CDR2 reads FQNEAQ (reference sequence). The V gene end was trimmed by 5 bases and the J gene end by 8 bases; junction bases not matched to a gene: 10. The CDR3 spells CASSLLQGEREKLFF. CDR3 DNA sequence: TGTGCCAGCAGCCTCCTACAGGGGGAGAGAGAAAAACTGTTTTTT. Filled out from reference TRBV7-9 and TRBJ1-4, the complete variable domain reads DTGVSQNPRHKITKRGQNVTFRCDPISEHNRLYWYRQTLGQGPEFLTYFQNEAQLEKSRLLSDRFSAERPKGSFSTLEIQRTEQGDSAMYLCASSLLQGEREKLFFGSGTQLSVL.

The chain links TRBV7-9 to TRBJ2-4, with TRBD1 as a possible D gene (6 bases). V lost 5 bases to trimming and J lost 1 base, with 12 bases between them. Germline V gene lookup returns CDR1 SEHNR and CDR2 FQNEAQ (reference sequence). The CDR3 has 15 residues. This CDR3 is CASSPRGTAKNIQYF. Here the CDR3 DNA reads TGTGCCAGCAGCCCGAGGGGGACGGCCAAAAACATTCAGTACTTC. The whole variable domain, remainder taken from reference TRBV7-9 and TRBJ2-4, is DTGVSQNPRHKITKRGQNVTFRCDPISEHNRLYWYRQTLGQGPEFLTYFQNEAQLEKSRLLSDRFSAERPKGSFSTLEIQRTEQGDSAMYLCASSPRGTAKNIQYFGAGTRLSVL.

Remarks on this clonotype: At one of its ends the junction is not consistent with the germline gene, which may arise from a read error. The chain couples TRBV27 to TRBJ2-3; 7 bases fit TRBD2. The CDR3 has 15 amino acids. From germline, CDR1 is MNHEY and CDR2 SMNVEV (reference sequence). CDR3 DNA sequence: TGTGCCGGCAGACGAGCGGGGATAGGCGCAGATACGCAGTATTTT. Amino acids: CAGRRAGIGADTQYF.

This clonotype came up a few times. The rearrangement joins TRBV3-1 to TRBJ2-5; D is unclear. The DNA end favors TRBJ2-7, so the J call may be wrong. Looked up from germline, CDR1 is LGHDT and CDR2 is YNNKEL (reference sequence). This CDR3 spans 13 amino acids. Written as DNA, the CDR3 is TGTGCCAGCAGCCAAGATAGAGGCTTCGAGCAGTACTTC. Residues: CASSQDRGFEQYF.

This clonotype was found many times. The chain employs TRBV20-1 and TRBJ2-4; no definite D call. The CDR3 extends over 13 amino acids. Germline loops: CDR1 DFQATT, CDR2 SNEGSKA (reference sequence). V lost 1 base and J lost 4, with 8 bases in between. The DNA of the CDR3 is TGCAGTGCTAGAGGGGGAATAAAAAACATTCAGTACTTC. Its protein is CSARGGIKNIQYF.

In its sample, this clonotype was seen many times. The chain is built from TRBV9 and TRBJ1-4; D unclear. This CDR3 is 14 amino acids long. The V end lost 4 bases, the J end lost 7 bases, and 14 bases lay between the germline ends. Looked up from germline, CDR1 is SGDLS and CDR2 is YYNGEE. The CDR3 loop reads CASSSDGAGEKLFF. The CDR3 DNA reads as TGTGCCAGCAGCTCAGACGGCGCTGGTGAAAAACTGTTTTTT.